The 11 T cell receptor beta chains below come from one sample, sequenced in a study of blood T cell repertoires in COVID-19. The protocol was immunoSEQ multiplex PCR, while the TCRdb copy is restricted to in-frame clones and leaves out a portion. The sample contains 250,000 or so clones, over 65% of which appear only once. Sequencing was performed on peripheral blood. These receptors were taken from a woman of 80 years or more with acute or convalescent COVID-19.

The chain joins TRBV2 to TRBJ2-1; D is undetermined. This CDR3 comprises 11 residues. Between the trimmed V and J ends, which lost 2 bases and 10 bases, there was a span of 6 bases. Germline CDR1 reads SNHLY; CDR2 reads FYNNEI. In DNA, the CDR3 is TGTGCCAGCAGTGAATGGGCGGAGCAGTTCTTC. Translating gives CASSEWAEQFF.

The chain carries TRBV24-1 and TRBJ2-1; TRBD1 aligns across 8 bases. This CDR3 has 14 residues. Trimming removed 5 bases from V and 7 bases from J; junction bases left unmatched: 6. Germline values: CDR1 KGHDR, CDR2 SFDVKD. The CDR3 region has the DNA TGTGCCACCAGTGGAACAGGGGGGATTAATGAGCAGTTCTTC. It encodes CATSGTGGINEQFF.

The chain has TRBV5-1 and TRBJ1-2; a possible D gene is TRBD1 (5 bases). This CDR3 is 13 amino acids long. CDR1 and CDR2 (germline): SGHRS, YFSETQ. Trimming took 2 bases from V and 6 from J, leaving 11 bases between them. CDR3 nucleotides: TGCGCCAGCAGCTTAGTAGGGGCCAATGGCTACACCTTC. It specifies CASSLVGANGYTF.

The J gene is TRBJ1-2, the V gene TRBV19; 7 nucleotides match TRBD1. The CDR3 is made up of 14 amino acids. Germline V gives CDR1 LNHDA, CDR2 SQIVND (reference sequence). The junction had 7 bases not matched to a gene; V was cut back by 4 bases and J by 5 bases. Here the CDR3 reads CASSTARQGYGYTF. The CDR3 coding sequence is TGTGCCAGTAGTACCGCTCGACAGGGTTATGGCTACACCTTC.

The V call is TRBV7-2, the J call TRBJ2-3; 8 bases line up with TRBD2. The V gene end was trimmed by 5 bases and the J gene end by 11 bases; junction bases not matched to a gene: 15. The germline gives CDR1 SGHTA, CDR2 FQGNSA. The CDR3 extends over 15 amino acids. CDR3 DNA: TGTGCCAGCAGCCCAGCAACTAGCGGCCTGGGCGGGCAGTATTTT. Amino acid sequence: CASSPATSGLGGQYF.

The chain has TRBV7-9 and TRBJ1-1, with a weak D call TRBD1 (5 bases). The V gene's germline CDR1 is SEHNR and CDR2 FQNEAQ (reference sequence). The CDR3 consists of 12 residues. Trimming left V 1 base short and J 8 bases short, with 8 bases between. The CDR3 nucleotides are TGTGCCAGCAGCTTAGACAGGACGGAAGCTTTCTTT. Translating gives CASSLDRTEAFF.

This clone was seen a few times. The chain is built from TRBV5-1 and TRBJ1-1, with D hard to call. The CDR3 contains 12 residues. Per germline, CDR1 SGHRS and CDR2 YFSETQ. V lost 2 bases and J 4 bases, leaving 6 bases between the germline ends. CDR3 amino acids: CASSFLGTEAFF. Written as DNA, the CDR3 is TGCGCCAGCAGCTTCCTAGGCACTGAAGCTTTCTTT.

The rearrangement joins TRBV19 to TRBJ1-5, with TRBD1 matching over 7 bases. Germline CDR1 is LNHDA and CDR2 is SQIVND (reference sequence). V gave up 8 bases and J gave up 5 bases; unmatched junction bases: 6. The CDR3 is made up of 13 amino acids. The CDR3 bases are TGTGCCAGTCGGGACAGCGGGCATCAGCCCCAGCATTTT. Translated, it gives CASRDSGHQPQHF.

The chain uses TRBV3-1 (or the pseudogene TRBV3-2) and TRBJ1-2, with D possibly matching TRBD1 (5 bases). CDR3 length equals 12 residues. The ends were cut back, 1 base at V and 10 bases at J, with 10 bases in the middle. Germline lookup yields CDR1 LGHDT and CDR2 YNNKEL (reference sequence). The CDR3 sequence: CASSQATAPYTF. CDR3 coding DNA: TGTGCCAGCAGCCAAGCGACAGCTCCCTACACCTTC.

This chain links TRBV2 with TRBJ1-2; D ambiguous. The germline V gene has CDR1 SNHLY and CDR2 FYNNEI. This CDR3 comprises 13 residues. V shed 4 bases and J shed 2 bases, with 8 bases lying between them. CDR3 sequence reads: CASSGAWNYGYTF. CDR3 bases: TGTGCCAGCAGTGGCGCATGGAACTATGGCTACACCTTC.

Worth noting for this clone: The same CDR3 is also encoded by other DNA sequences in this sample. The CDR3 region has the DNA TGCAGTGCTACTCTAGGTTATGAGCAGTTCTTC. Translation gives CSATLGYEQFF. The rearrangement links TRBV20-1 to TRBJ2-1; D uncertain. The CDR3 is 11 residues long. Germline lookup yields CDR1 DFQATT and CDR2 SNEGSKA (reference sequence). Trimming pared 4 bases from V and 8 bases from J, leaving 9 bases between.